What follows are 26 T cell receptor beta chains derived from one specimen sequenced in a study of cytomegalovirus exposure and HLA in healthy donors. Sequencing was performed with immunoSEQ multiplex PCR; in TCRdb, only in-frame clones are kept and a portion is missing. The repertoire consists of around 120,000 clones, with 86% occurring once and the leading ten covering around 5.1%. Material: PBMCs. Receptors were obtained from a man aged 18 to 30 in good health and CMV-seronegative.

The chain's CDR3 is CASTLNNPGQDYGYTF. CDR3 in DNA: TGTGCCAGCACCCTGAATAATCCCGGACAGGACTATGGCTACACCTTC. This chain links TRBV7-9 with TRBJ1-2, with 7 bases identical to TRBD1. This CDR3 contains 16 residues. Germline V gene sequence: CDR1 SEHNR, CDR2 FQNEAQ (reference sequence). The J segment lost 3 bases and the V segment lost 7 bases, leaving 14 bases of the junction unmatched.

This chain connects TRBV29-1 to TRBJ1-1, with a possible D match to TRBD1 (5 bases). CDR1 SQVTM and CDR2 ANQGSEA come from the germline V gene. V was cut by 4 bases and J by 3 bases, with 18 bases left in between. The CDR3 consists of 15 residues. The CDR3 reads CSVAEGAASDTEAFF. The CDR3 DNA sequence: TGCAGCGTTGCCGAAGGGGCAGCGAGCGACACTGAAGCTTTCTTT.

In this sample, this clone turned up once. The chain couples TRBV2 to TRBJ2-3, with TRBD2 matching 11 bases. The germline V gene has CDR1 SNHLY and CDR2 FYNNEI. V trimming: 4 bases; J trimming: 2 bases; junction bases outside the gene matches: 11. This CDR3 is built from 18 residues. As DNA, the CDR3 is TGTGCCAGCAGTGGGCTAGCGGGAGGCCAAATTACCACAGATACGCAGTATTTT. Its translation is CASSGLAGGQITTDTQYF.

Remarks on this clone: The junction differs from germline at one of its ends, possibly a read error. J is TRBJ1-3 and V is TRBV13; D is unclear. The CDR3 loop spans 11 amino acids. CDR1 and CDR2 from the germline V gene are PRHDT and FYEKMQ (reference sequence). CDR3 in amino acids: CASSLGNTIYF. CDR3 in DNA: TGTGCCAGCAGCCTAGGAAACACCATATATTTT.

The chain has TRBV19 and TRBJ1-2; 8 nucleotides align to TRBD1. Trimming removed 3 bases from V and 5 bases from J; junction bases left unmatched: 17. The CDR3 sequence is 18 residues long. Germline loops: CDR1 LNHDA, CDR2 SQIVND (reference sequence). The CDR3 coding sequence is TGTGCCAGTAGTATGGGATTGCTTGACAGGGGTAGAAGGTATGGCTACACCTTC. Amino acids: CASSMGLLDRGRRYGYTF.

The V call is TRBV14, the J call TRBJ2-5, with a tentative D call TRBD1 (5 bases). V lost 4 bases and J 7 bases, leaving 13 bases between the germline ends. The CDR3 totals 13 residues. Germline-derived CDR1 and CDR2 are SGHDN and FVKESK. CDR3 residues: CASSPTWQGTQYF. The DNA of the CDR3 is TGTGCCAGCAGCCCCACATGGCAGGGGACCCAGTACTTC.

The genes are TRBV5-4 and TRBJ2-2; the match to TRBD1 covers 7 bases. V was clipped by 3 bases and J by 2 bases; unmatched bases: 7. CDR1 is SGHNT, CDR2 YYREEE, per germline (reference sequence). The CDR3 length is 16 residues. CDR3 loop: CASSSPRDSNTGELFF. The CDR3 DNA reads TGTGCCAGCAGCTCACCCCGGGACAGTAACACCGGGGAGCTGTTTTTT.

The chain is built from TRBV30 and TRBJ2-3, with D tentatively TRBD1 (6 bases). The CDR3 totals 18 residues. V gave up 1 base and J gave up 0 bases, with 20 bases separating them. Germline CDR1 GTSNPN, CDR2 SVGIG (reference sequence). CDR3 sequence reads: CAWSATGAWPTSTDTQYF. CDR3 nucleotides: TGTGCCTGGAGTGCGACAGGAGCCTGGCCAACTAGCACAGATACGCAGTATTTT.

This rearrangement joins TRBV11-3 to TRBJ2-1, with D uncertain. The CDR3 is made up of 13 amino acids. From germline, CDR1 is SGHNT and CDR2 YENEEA. V was cut by 5 bases and J by 3 bases, with 8 bases left in between. CDR3 nucleotides: TGTGCCAGCAGCCCACGCGGCTACAATGAGCAGTTCTTC. This codes for CASSPRGYNEQFF.

The chain joins TRBV7-9 to TRBJ1-5; TRBD1 agrees at 8 bases. CDR1 and CDR2 from the germline V gene are SEHNR and FQNEAQ (reference sequence). The CDR3 sequence is 17 residues long. The junction had 9 bases not matched to a gene; V was cut back by 5 bases and J by 0 bases. This CDR3 is CASSPATGDYSNQPQHF. Written as DNA, the CDR3 is TGTGCCAGCAGCCCTGCGACAGGGGATTATAGCAATCAGCCCCAGCATTTT.

The chain has TRBV4-2 and TRBJ1-1, with TRBD1 identical over 9 bases. Germline CDR1 LGHNA, CDR2 YNFKEQ. The CDR3 totals 16 residues. V lost 3 bases and J lost 0; bases outside the gene matches: 5. The CDR3: CASSHPGQGLNTEAFF. DNA of the CDR3: TGTGCCAGCAGCCACCCGGGACAGGGATTGAACACTGAAGCTTTCTTT.

For this clone: One end of the junction fails to match germline, which may point to a read error. This chain uses TRBV10-3 with TRBJ1-2; D perhaps matches TRBD1 (5 bases). The CDR3 has 14 amino acids. Looked up from germline, CDR1 is ENHRY and CDR2 is SYGVKD. The CDR3 sequence: CATSDQGKFDGYTF. For the CDR3, the DNA is TGTGCCACCAGTGACCAGGGTAAATTTGATGGCTACACCTTC.

This clone was counted once. This rearrangement joins TRBV19 to TRBJ2-7; D perhaps matches TRBD2 (6 bases). Germline CDR1 and CDR2: LNHDA and SQIVND (reference sequence). With 3 bases removed from V and 3 bases from J, the gap between germline ends came to 15 bases. The CDR3 runs 15 residues. In DNA, the CDR3 is TGTGCCAGTAGTATTGGGACGGGGGTCGACTACGAGCAGTACTTC. Translated: CASSIGTGVDYEQYF.

The V and J genes are TRBV5-1 and TRBJ1-1; TRBD1 matches 8 bases. V shed 3 bases, J shed 4 bases, and the junction held 5 bases outside the gene matches. Germline CDR1 reads SGHRS; CDR2 reads YFSETQ. CDR3 length: 14 amino acids. CDR3 DNA: TGCGCCAGCAGCTACGCCGGACAGGGCACTGAAGCTTTCTTT. Its protein is CASSYAGQGTEAFF.

The chain carries TRBV19 and TRBJ1-1, with TRBD1 matching 9 bases. This CDR3 comprises 13 residues. After removal of 10 bases from V and 4 bases from J, the junction contained 7 bases not matched to a gene. Germline V gene data show CDR1 as LNHDA and CDR2 as SQIVND (reference sequence). The CDR3 nucleotides are TGTGCCACCCCGGGACAGGGAACCACTGAAGCTTTCTTT. Translated, it gives CATPGQGTTEAFF.

The rearrangement joins TRBV11-1 to TRBJ2-2, with TRBD1 matching over 9 bases. The CDR3 is 16 amino acids. Germline loops: CDR1 SGHAT, CDR2 FQDESV (reference sequence). V lost 1 base to trimming and J lost 3 bases; unmatched junction nucleotides: 3. The CDR3 DNA reads TGTGCCAGCAGCTTAGGGGACAGGGTTTACACCGGGGAGCTGTTTTTT. Translated: CASSLGDRVYTGELFF.

The chain joins TRBV6-5 to TRBJ1-2; D unresolved. Trimming took off 0 bases at V and 0 bases at J, with 8 bases between the two ends. CDR1 is MNHEY, CDR2 SVGAGI, per germline. This CDR3 has 15 amino acids. The CDR3 is CASSYSRATNYGYTF. The DNA of the CDR3 is TGTGCCAGCAGTTACTCGAGGGCTACTAACTATGGCTACACCTTC.

V is TRBV6-5 and J is TRBJ1-3, with 7 bases identical to TRBD1. CDR1 MNHEY and CDR2 SVGAGI come from the germline V gene. V was clipped by 5 bases and J by 4 bases; unmatched bases: 5. CDR3 length: 14 residues. CDR3 DNA: TGTGCCAGCAGTCCCCGACAGGGCGGAAACACCATATATTTT. The encoded protein is CASSPRQGGNTIYF.

The chain has TRBV5-6 and TRBJ1-5; unclear D gene. V was shortened by 4 bases and J by 1 base, with 15 bases between the two germline ends. Germline CDR1 is SGHDT and CDR2 is YYEEEE. The CDR3 has 16 residues. In DNA form, the CDR3 reads TGTGCCAGCAGCCCGGTCGGGTTCGGGAGCAATCAGCCCCAGCATTTT. Residues: CASSPVGFGSNQPQHF.

The chain joins TRBV7-2 to TRBJ2-1; D is possibly TRBD2 (5 bases). The CDR3 loop spans 16 amino acids. Germline CDR1 and CDR2: SGHTA and FQGNSA. The V gene lost 1 base and the J gene lost 0 bases, with 10 bases spanning the gap. The CDR3 loop reads CASSLDGGSSYNEQFF. The CDR3 coding sequence is TGTGCCAGCAGCTTAGATGGAGGCAGCTCCTACAATGAGCAGTTCTTC. The variable domain in full, completed from reference TRBV7-2 and TRBJ2-1, reads GAGVSQSPSNKVTEKGKDVELRCDPISGHTALYWYRQSLGQGLEFLIYFQGNSAPDKSGLPSDRFSAERTGGSVSTLTIQRTQQEDSAVYLCASSLDGGSSYNEQFFGPGTRLTVL.

V gene TRBV19 combines with J gene TRBJ1-6, with 8 nucleotides matching TRBD1. This CDR3 is built from 17 residues. Trimming removed 5 bases from V and 10 bases from J; junction bases left unmatched: 16. Germline V gene sequence: CDR1 LNHDA, CDR2 SQIVND (reference sequence). CDR3 DNA: TGTGCCAGTAGTCCCTATACTGGACAGGGAGATCGGTCACCCCTCCACTTT. Translating gives CASSPYTGQGDRSPLHF. The entire variable domain, with the rest obtained from reference TRBV19 and TRBJ1-6, is as follows: DGGITQSPKYLFRKEGQNVTLSCEQNLNHDAMYWYRQDPGQGLRLIYYSQIVNDFQKGDIAEGYSVSREKKESFPLTVTSAQKNPTAFYLCASSPYTGQGDRSPLHFGNGTRLTVT.

The chain links TRBV30 to TRBJ2-1, with a weak D call TRBD2 (5 bases). The CDR3 covers 19 residues. Germline CDR1 is GTSNPN and CDR2 is SVGIG (reference sequence). The V and J ends lost 0 bases and 1 base respectively, with 22 bases between them. CDR3 bases: TGTGCCTGGAGTGTACGAGTGCGTCGGGGTACTACGTCCTACAATGAGCAGTTCTTC. As protein: CAWSVRVRRGTTSYNEQFF. The full variable domain, in which reference TRBV30 and TRBJ2-1 provide the parts outside the CDR3, is SQTIHQWPATLVQPVGSPLSLECTVEGTSNPNLYWYRQAAGRGLQLLFYSVGIGQISSEVPQNLSASRPQDRQFILSSKKLLLSDSGFYLCAWSVRVRRGTTSYNEQFFGPGTRLTVL.

Written as DNA, the CDR3 is TGTGCCAGCAGTGACCCGACAGATACGCAGTATTTT. Translation: CASSDPTDTQYF. V gene TRBV6-1 combines with J gene TRBJ2-3; D is undetermined. The length of the CDR3 is 12 residues. The germline V gene encodes CDR1 MNHNS and CDR2 SASEGT. Trimming stripped 3 bases from V and 3 bases from J, with 4 bases between.

V gene TRBV6-4 combines with J gene TRBJ2-1; possibly TRBD2 for D (6 bases). V was pared by 6 bases and J by 2 bases, with 14 bases between. This CDR3 has 15 residues. Germline V gene sequence: CDR1 MRHNA, CDR2 SNTAGT. The CDR3 DNA reads as TGTGCCAGCAGCGTCGGGGCGGGGCCCTACAATGAGCAGTTCTTC. Translated: CASSVGAGPYNEQFF.

J is TRBJ2-2 and V is TRBV30; 8 positions match TRBD2. Per the germline V gene, CDR1 is GTSNPN and CDR2 is SVGIG (reference sequence). After removal of 0 bases from V and 2 bases from J, the junction contained 5 bases not matched to a gene. There are 16 residues in the CDR3. CDR3 DNA sequence: TGTGCCTGGAGTGTACTAGCGGTATTTAACACCGGGGAGCTGTTTTTT. Translated, it gives CAWSVLAVFNTGELFF.

In nucleotides, the CDR3 is TGTGCCGGACAAGAGGGGGGGACCTCCTACAATGAGCAGTTCTTC. Its protein product is CAGQEGGTSYNEQFF. V is TRBV30 and J is TRBJ2-1; tentatively, D is TRBD2 (7 bases). This CDR3 comprises 15 residues. CDR1 and CDR2 from the germline V gene are GTSNPN and SVGIG (reference sequence). The V end was cut by 8 bases, the J end by 0 bases, with 17 bases between. Full variable domain (outside the CDR3, taken from reference TRBV30 and TRBJ2-1): SQTIHQWPATLVQPVGSPLSLECTVEGTSNPNLYWYRQAAGRGLQLLFYSVGIGQISSEVPQNLSASRPQDRQFILSSKKLLLSDSGFYLCAGQEGGTSYNEQFFGPGTRLTVL.